This entry lists 13 T cell receptor beta chains sequenced from one sample in a study of response to subunit inactivated influenza vaccine. Using its own MiXCR run on the RT-PCR reads, TCRdb lists one record per CDR3 protein. The sample has 550,000 to 650,000 distinct CDR3 sequences; over 9.5% are singletons. The sequencing used PBMCs from blood, collected on the day of vaccination. All receptors derive from a man aged 45-60 years who received an inactivated influenza vaccine.

The chain uses TRBV7-3 and TRBJ1-1; D might be TRBD1 (5 bases). Trimming removed 5 bases at V and 4 bases at J, with 17 bases between. Germline-derived CDR1 and CDR2 are SGHTA and FQGTGA. The CDR3 has 15 residues. The CDR3 loop is CASSLEGLGGTEAFF. DNA for the CDR3: TGTGCCAGCAGCCTCGAGGGACTGGGGGGCACTGAAGCTTTCTTT. Combining the CDR3 with reference TRBV7-3 and TRBJ1-1 gives the whole variable domain GAGVSQTPSNKVTEKGKYVELRCDPISGHTALYWYRQSLGQGPEFLIYFQGTGAADDSGLPNDRFFAVRPEGSVSTLKIQRTERGDSAVYLCASSLEGLGGTEAFFGQGTRLTVV.

The sample holds a few counts of this clonotype. The chain is built from TRBV7-6 and TRBJ2-2, with D possibly matching TRBD1 (6 bases). Trimming took 0 bases from V and 5 from J, leaving 16 bases between them. This CDR3 comprises 17 residues. Germline-derived CDR1 and CDR2 are SGHVS and FNYEAQ. The DNA for the CDR3 is TGTGCCAGCAGCTTAGCCCGGGACACCTTTTTAACCGGGGAGCTGTTTTTT. Translating it yields CASSLARDTFLTGELFF.

The sample holds a few counts of this clonotype. The V and J genes are TRBV9 and TRBJ2-7, with 7 bases matching TRBD1. The CDR3 is 15 residues long. Germline-derived CDR1 and CDR2 are SGDLS and YYNGEE. V lost 3 bases and J lost 7; bases outside the gene matches: 13. The DNA of the CDR3 is TGTGCCAGCAGCGCGACAGGGCATCCCTCTACGGAGCAGTACTTC. It yields the protein CASSATGHPSTEQYF.

This clonotype appeared many times. The gene calls are TRBV4-1 and TRBJ2-1; weak D call: TRBD2 (5 bases). Germline V lookup: CDR1 MGHRA, CDR2 YSYEKL. There are 14 residues in the CDR3. V lost 2 bases and J 5 bases, leaving 10 bases between the germline ends. The CDR3 DNA reads as TGCGCCAGCAGCCAATACCGGACTGACAATGAGCAGTTCTTC. This gives the protein CASSQYRTDNEQFF.

This clonotype was picked up many times. The V and J genes are TRBV5-1 and TRBJ2-3; D might be TRBD2 (5 bases). The CDR3 covers 15 residues. The V gene's germline CDR1 is SGHRS and CDR2 YFSETQ. V was clipped by 0 bases and J by 4 bases, with 12 bases between them. The CDR3 bases are TGCGCCAGCAGCTTGGTTCACGGGGTTTCAGATACGCAGTATTTT. It encodes CASSLVHGVSDTQYF.

With respect to this clonotype: Since a much larger clone is just one base distant, this may be a read error. The CDR3 loop is CASSRSSGAREQFF. The CDR3 DNA reads TGTGCCAGCAGCCGGAGTAGCGGGGCCAGGGAGCAGTTCTTC. The V call is TRBV3-1, the J call TRBJ2-1, with TRBD2 matching over 8 bases. Germline CDR1 LGHDT, CDR2 YNNKEL (reference sequence). V lost 4 bases to trimming and J lost 10 bases; unmatched junction nucleotides: 9. The CDR3 is 14 amino acids.

This clonotype was counted a few times. The chain joins TRBV20-1 to TRBJ1-1; 8 bases are a match to TRBD1. The CDR3 is 13 residues long. Germline V gives CDR1 DFQATT, CDR2 SNEGSKA (reference sequence). This chain's CDR3 is CSWAGQADTEAFF. For the CDR3, the DNA is TGCAGCTGGGCGGGACAGGCGGACACTGAAGCTTTCTTT.

The J gene is TRBJ2-2, the V gene TRBV9; a possible D gene is TRBD2 (6 bases). V lost 3 bases, J lost 6 bases, and 12 bases lay in between. The CDR3 has 14 residues. Looked up from germline, CDR1 is SGDLS and CDR2 is YYNGEE. The CDR3 region has the DNA TGTGCCAGCAGCGACTCGGGAGCGTCCGGGGAGCTGTTTTTT. It translates to CASSDSGASGELFF.

J is TRBJ1-5 and V is TRBV5-1; D may be TRBD1 (5 bases). The V end lost 4 bases, the J end lost 7 bases, and 12 bases lay between the germline ends. Germline V gene sequence: CDR1 SGHRS, CDR2 YFSETQ. CDR3 length equals 13 residues. In DNA form, the CDR3 reads TGCGCCAGCAGCGTGGGACTGGACCAGCCCCAGCATTTT. This sequence encodes CASSVGLDQPQHF.

In this sample, this clonotype turned up a few times. The genes are TRBV5-1 and TRBJ2-5; D is undetermined. CDR1 SGHRS and CDR2 YFSETQ come from the germline V gene. The V gene lost 2 bases and the J gene lost 1 base, with 12 bases spanning the gap. The CDR3 runs 15 residues. The CDR3 is CASSFGAPSQETQYF. In DNA form, the CDR3 reads TGCGCCAGCAGCTTTGGAGCACCGAGCCAAGAGACCCAGTACTTC.

This clonotype was counted between two and nine times. J is TRBJ2-1 and V is TRBV20-1; possibly TRBD2 for D (6 bases). Germline assignment: CDR1 DFQATT and CDR2 SNEGSKA (reference sequence). V was cut by 7 bases and J by 4 bases, with 14 bases left in between. The CDR3 is 13 amino acids. DNA for the CDR3: TGCAGTGGAGGGCCGGGGGAGTACAATGAGCAGTTCTTC. Amino acid sequence: CSGGPGEYNEQFF.

The chain employs TRBV21-1 and TRBJ1-6. TRBV21-1 is a listed pseudogene. This CDR3 has 14 amino acids. The CDR3 DNA sequence: TGTGCCAGCAGCAAGTGCCTGGGGAATTCACCCCTCCACTTT. Translating gives CASSKCLGNSPLHF.

This clonotype was counted a few times. The chain recombines TRBV12-3 or TRBV12-4 with TRBJ2-6; possible D gene TRBD1, 6 bases. V was cut by 6 bases and J by 3 bases, with 15 bases left in between. This CDR3 comprises 16 residues. In DNA, the CDR3 is TGTGCCAGCAGCCTACAACAGGGCGGTGGGGCCAACGTCCTGACTTTC. Its protein product is CASSLQQGGGANVLTF.